This TCR beta chain was retrieved from a study of blood T cells in healthy people across ages. PCR was performed a second time for about 6 to 11 cycles using a sample-barcoded 5' primer and a J-beta primer mix. A single record per CDR3 protein comes from TCRdb applying MiXCR to the 5' RACE reads. The sample contains more than 650,000 distinct CDR3 sequences, 20% to 30% of which appear only once. This clonotype has more than one count but fewer than ten. This sample was also put to use in a study of T cells of mothers and their children.

The TCR sequence derives from a boy under 18 in good health. The sequencing sample was made of blood.

DNA of the CDR3: TGTGCCAGCAGTAATACAGGGATGAGGTTGGCCAAAAACATTCAGTACTTC. Its protein product is CASSNTGMRLAKNIQYF. The chain couples TRBV28 to TRBJ2-4; tentatively, D is TRBD1 (6 bases). Germline CDR1 is MDHEN and CDR2 is SYDVKM. The CDR3 runs 17 residues. With 5 bases removed from V and 1 base from J, the gap between germline ends came to 18 bases.